The 8 T cell receptor beta chains in this list originate from one sample, sequenced in a study of T-cell memory formation after mild COVID-19. TCRdb fed the 5' RACE reads into MiXCR, producing one record per CDR3 protein. Counted here are hundreds of thousands of distinct CDR3 sequences, around 20% occurring once; the ten biggest clones make up about 8.8%. The sequenced material came from PBMCs or a T cell subset sorted from them (not recorded which). These receptors all come from an adult woman who had mild COVID-19 (a few samples of this study predate the infection). Cell type and time point are not known.

The chain combines TRBV24-1 with TRBJ1-1; D may be TRBD1 (5 bases). Germline CDR1 and CDR2: KGHDR and SFDVKD. Trimming removed 1 base from V and 9 bases from J, with 11 bases in between. This CDR3 is 13 amino acids long. The chain's CDR3 is CATSDFSGGKAFF. CDR3 DNA sequence: TGTGCCACCAGTGATTTTTCCGGGGGAAAAGCTTTCTTT.

This clonotype has at least ten counts. This chain links TRBV12-3 or TRBV12-4 with TRBJ2-4; no clear D gene. Trimming removed 3 bases from V and 2 bases from J, with 8 bases in between. This CDR3 is 14 amino acids long. CDR3 sequence: CASSFGQPKNIQYF. The CDR3 coding sequence is TGTGCCAGCAGTTTTGGGCAGCCCAAAAACATTCAGTACTTC.

This clonotype was detected only a few times. V is TRBV7-6 and J is TRBJ2-3, with TRBD2 matching over 9 bases. Per the germline V gene, CDR1 is SGHVS and CDR2 is FNYEAQ. J lost 2 bases, V lost 6 bases, and 9 bases had no gene match. The CDR3 is 16 residues long. CDR3 nucleotide sequence: TGTGCCAGCAGTGCGGGAGGGCCACCCCCCACAGATACGCAGTATTTT. Its protein product is CASSAGGPPPTDTQYF.

This sequence joins TRBV5-1 and TRBJ1-6; D not resolved. Germline assignment: CDR1 SGHRS and CDR2 YFSETQ. Trimming stripped 0 bases from V and 9 bases from J, with 13 bases between. CDR3 size: 15 residues. This chain's CDR3 is CASSLGWAGGSPLHF. The CDR3 DNA is TGCGCCAGCAGCTTGGGATGGGCAGGCGGTTCACCCCTCCACTTT.

This clonotype was recorded a few times. This chain links TRBV5-1 with TRBJ1-1; the match to TRBD1 covers 11 bases. CDR3 length: 17 amino acids. The V segment lost 4 bases and the J segment 7 bases; nucleotides outside the gene matches: 15. Germline CDR1 SGHRS, CDR2 YFSETQ. DNA for the CDR3: TGCGCCAGCAGCATACCGAACGGACAGGGGGCCCTTAATGAAGCTTTCTTT. Residues: CASSIPNGQGALNEAFF.

This clonotype was observed a handful of times. The J gene is TRBJ2-5, the V gene TRBV5-1, with TRBD1 identical over 9 bases. Trimming took 0 bases from V and 4 from J; bases not matched to a gene: 4. The CDR3 runs to 15 residues. From germline, CDR1 is SGHRS and CDR2 YFSETQ. CDR3 amino acids: CASSLEGTGLETQYF. The CDR3 DNA is TGCGCCAGCAGCTTGGAAGGGACAGGGCTAGAGACCCAGTACTTC.

This clonotype was seen only a few times. The J gene is TRBJ2-7, the V gene TRBV6-2 or TRBV6-3, with unresolved D. Germline assignment: CDR1 MNHEY and CDR2 SVGEGT. Between the trimmed V and J ends, which lost 0 bases and 0 bases, there was a span of 6 bases. The CDR3 runs 14 residues. CDR3: CASSYSGISYEQYF. The CDR3 DNA is TGTGCCAGCAGTTACTCGGGGATCTCCTACGAGCAGTACTTC.

This chain connects TRBV19 to TRBJ1-6; D gene unclear. Germline V CDR1 and CDR2: LNHDA, SQIVND (reference sequence). The length of the CDR3 is 14 residues. Trimming removed 3 bases from V and 6 bases from J, with 9 bases in between. CDR3 amino acids: CASSIPGVNSPLHF. The CDR3 DNA follows: TGTGCCAGTAGTATCCCCGGGGTTAATTCACCCCTCCACTTT.